What follows describes a single T cell receptor beta chain. The data stem from a study of blood T cell repertoires in COVID-19. In the study overall: Acute and convalescent COVID-19 specimens originated in the United States, Italy and Spain. Nucleic acid was either cDNA or gDNA, and it came from T cells, B-cell-depleted T cells, or PBMCs.

Per the authors' pipeline: Cell counts per sample came from amplifying reference gene primers. This table comes from immunoSEQ multiplex PCR, and its TCRdb copy is limited to in-frame clones, with some not included. V and J calls plus clone size are reproduced from that table; the DNA served to infer D and trimming. The profile covers 51,000 or so clones, with approximately 89% appearing a single time and approximately 10% taken by the ten largest. The CDR3 sequence is 17 residues long. Losses at the gene ends were 3 bases for V and 3 bases for J; bases not matched to a gene: 11. The germline V gene has CDR1 SGHRS and CDR2 YFSETQ.

Specimen: peripheral blood. This clonotype originated in a man at least 80 years old with active or convalescent COVID-19. The chain couples TRBV5-1 to TRBJ2-7, with 11 positions matching TRBD1. CDR3 in amino acids: CASSSGTGGAVSYEQYF. The CDR3, as DNA: TGCGCCAGCAGCTCAGGGACAGGGGGGGCCGTGAGCTACGAGCAGTACTTC.